The next 7 T cell receptor beta chains were all read from a single sample in a study of cytomegalovirus exposure and HLA in healthy donors. Primers for the PCR totalled 60 Vbeta and 13 Jbeta. Some clones are missing from TCRdb's copy, which holds only in-frame ones; the method was immunoSEQ multiplex PCR. Of about 160,000 clones listed, 60% to 85% are singletons. The sequenced sample was PBMCs. Every receptor here comes from a man younger than 45 in good health and CMV-seropositive.

The chain employs TRBV7-9 and TRBJ2-2; 8 nucleotides agree with TRBD1. V lost 2 bases to trimming and J lost 5 bases; unmatched junction nucleotides: 10. Germline values: CDR1 SEHNR, CDR2 FQNEAQ (reference sequence). This CDR3 has 17 amino acids. Here the CDR3 reads CASSLPPTGARTGELFF. CDR3 bases: TGTGCCAGCAGCTTACCCCCGACAGGGGCGCGGACCGGGGAGCTGTTTTTT.

This rearrangement joins TRBV19 to TRBJ1-5; 7 bases align to TRBD1. The CDR3 loop spans 18 amino acids. Trimming removed 6 bases from V and 0 bases from J; junction bases left unmatched: 14. CDR1 and CDR2 from the germline V gene are LNHDA and SQIVND (reference sequence). CDR3 DNA sequence: TGTGCCAGTAGCCTAGGGACAGCATTAGGGGGTAGCAATCAGCCCCAGCATTTT. Encoded protein: CASSLGTALGGSNQPQHF.

This chain links TRBV30 with TRBJ1-1; no firm D call. CDR1 GTSNPN and CDR2 SVGIG come from the germline V gene (reference sequence). With 5 bases removed from V and 4 bases from J, the gap between germline ends came to 17 bases. CDR3 length: 14 residues. CDR3 residues: CAWGVRGDGTEAFF. The CDR3 DNA reads TGTGCCTGGGGCGTCCGGGGTGATGGCACTGAAGCTTTCTTT.

The V gene is TRBV9, the J gene TRBJ2-4, with 7 bases identical to TRBD2. V lost 0 bases, J lost 9 bases, and 6 bases stayed unmatched. The CDR3 runs 14 residues. The germline CDR1 and CDR2 sequences are SGDLS and YYNGEE. The CDR3 nucleotides read TGTGCCAGCAGCGTAGCCCCGGGGGAGGGCATTCAGTACTTC. It encodes CASSVAPGEGIQYF.

This clone showed up just once. This rearrangement joins TRBV18 to TRBJ2-3; D gene ambiguous. V was pared by 5 bases and J by 1 base, with 16 bases between. CDR1 is KGHSH and CDR2 is LQKENI in the germline V gene. This CDR3 region has 16 residues. CDR3 loop: CASSTRLGDGTDTQYF. The CDR3 nucleotides read TGTGCCAGCTCAACTCGCCTGGGCGACGGCACAGATACGCAGTATTTT.

The count of this clone is one. The rearrangement joins TRBV11-2 to TRBJ1-1, with a weak D call TRBD1 (6 bases). The germline gives CDR1 SGHAT, CDR2 FQNNGV. The CDR3 has 18 amino acids. V was shortened by 3 bases and J by 1 base, with 21 bases between the two germline ends. The CDR3 DNA follows: TGTGCCAGCAGCTTCTGGCTACCCCGACAGGCTCGGAACACTGAAGCTTTCTTT. Residues: CASSFWLPRQARNTEAFF.

The gene calls are TRBV11-2 and TRBJ2-3, with TRBD2 identical over 7 bases. V trimming: 6 bases; J trimming: 8 bases; junction bases outside the gene matches: 11. CDR3 size: 14 residues. The germline V gene encodes CDR1 SGHAT and CDR2 FQNNGV. In DNA form, the CDR3 reads TGTGCCAGCAGACAGGACGGGTCGGGGGGTACGCAGTATTTT. Translation: CASRQDGSGGTQYF.